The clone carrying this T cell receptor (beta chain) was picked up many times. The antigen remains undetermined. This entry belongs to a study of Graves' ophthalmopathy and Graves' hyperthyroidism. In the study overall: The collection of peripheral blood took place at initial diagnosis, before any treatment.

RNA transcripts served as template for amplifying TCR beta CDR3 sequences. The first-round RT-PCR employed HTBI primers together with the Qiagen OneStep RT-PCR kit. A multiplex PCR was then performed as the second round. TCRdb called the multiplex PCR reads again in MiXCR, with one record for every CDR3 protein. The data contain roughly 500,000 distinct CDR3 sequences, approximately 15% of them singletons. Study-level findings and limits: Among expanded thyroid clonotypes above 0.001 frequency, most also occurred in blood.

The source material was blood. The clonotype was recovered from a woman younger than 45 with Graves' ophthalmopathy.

This CDR3 is CASQRGAEAFF. CDR3 bases: TGTGCCAGCCAGAGGGGAGCTGAAGCTTTCTTT. This chain connects TRBV6-1 to TRBJ1-1; D is possibly TRBD1 (5 bases). Trimming left V 8 bases short and J 6 bases short, with 10 bases between. The CDR3 extends over 11 amino acids. Germline-derived CDR1 and CDR2 are MNHNS and SASEGT.